A single sample is the source of the 31 T cell receptor beta chains below, sequenced in a study of breast tumors, draining lymph nodes, adjacent tissues. Samples came from axillary lymph nodes draining the breast cancer. TCRdb called the multiplex PCR reads again in MiXCR, with one record for every CDR3 protein. The sample yields around 140,000 distinct CDR3 sequences, around 24% seen once. Sequencing input: axillary lymph node tissue. These receptors were taken from a female donor with breast cancer. Some clones in this sample may be carry-over from other donors' samples.

This clonotype has at least ten counts. V is TRBV6-1 and J is TRBJ2-1; D perhaps matches TRBD2 (5 bases). Looked up from germline, CDR1 is MNHNS and CDR2 is SASEGT. Trimming pared 0 bases from V and 14 bases from J, leaving 11 bases between. The CDR3 has 12 residues. The CDR3 nucleotides read TGTGCCAGCAGTGAAGCGCCAGTAGCGAAGTTCTTC. Encoded protein: CASSEAPVAKFF.

This clonotype was detected ten times or more. The V call is TRBV24-1, the J call TRBJ2-5; possibly TRBD1 for D (6 bases). The CDR3 totals 15 residues. The V gene's germline CDR1 is KGHDR and CDR2 SFDVKD. The V end lost 0 bases, the J end lost 2 bases, and 9 bases lay between the germline ends. CDR3 amino acids: CATSDLVDRQETQYF. The CDR3 nucleotides read TGTGCCACCAGTGATTTGGTGGACAGACAAGAGACCCAGTACTTC.

This clonotype was counted many times. The chain couples TRBV20-1 to TRBJ2-5; possible D gene TRBD2, 5 bases. The CDR3 is 11 residues long. Trimming removed 6 bases at V and 7 bases at J, with 12 bases between. Per the germline V gene, CDR1 is DFQATT and CDR2 is SNEGSKA (reference sequence). The CDR3 DNA is TGCAGTGCCCAGATAGGAGGGACCCAGTACTTC. It yields the protein CSAQIGGTQYF.

This clonotype was seen at least ten times. The V and J genes are TRBV15 and TRBJ1-5; TRBD1 agrees at 12 bases. Germline lookup yields CDR1 LNHNV and CDR2 YYDKDF (reference sequence). V gave up 3 bases and J gave up 6 bases; unmatched junction bases: 6. The length of the CDR3 is 16 residues. CDR3 protein: CATSRTGTGGFQPQHF. The CDR3 coding sequence is TGTGCCACCAGCAGGACCGGGACAGGGGGCTTTCAGCCCCAGCATTTT.

Only a few counts were recorded for this clonotype. CDR3 nucleotides: TGTGCCAGCACCTCGAACTATGGCTACACCTTC. Its translation is CASTSNYGYTF. The chain has TRBV28 and TRBJ1-2; D unresolved. The CDR3 sequence is 11 residues long. Germline V CDR1 and CDR2: MDHEN, SYDVKM. The V end was cut by 7 bases, the J end by 2 bases, with 5 bases between.

This clonotype was detected many times. The rearrangement joins TRBV5-5 to TRBJ2-3; D unclear. The CDR3 runs to 14 residues. The germline CDR1 and CDR2 sequences are SGHKS and YYEKEE (reference sequence). Trimming left V 3 bases short and J 0 bases short, with 8 bases between. CDR3 in DNA: TGTGCCAGCAGCTCACAGACTAGCACAGATACGCAGTATTTT. Its protein is CASSSQTSTDTQYF.

Many counts were recorded for this clonotype. The genes are TRBV20-1 and TRBJ2-3; D may match TRBD1 or TRBD2 (5 bases each). The CDR3 totals 13 residues. The germline V gene has CDR1 DFQATT and CDR2 SNEGSKA (reference sequence). This chain's CDR3 is CRGVGPSTDTQYF. Written as DNA, the CDR3 is TGCAGGGGGGTCGGGCCTAGCACAGATACGCAGTATTTT.

The sample holds many counts of this clonotype. V gene TRBV11-3 combines with J gene TRBJ2-5; D remains unclear. V dropped 2 bases and J dropped 1 base, with 5 bases sitting between them. This CDR3 has 13 residues. Germline CDR1 and CDR2: SGHNT and YENEEA. The CDR3 here is CASSLSAQETQYF. The CDR3 coding sequence is TGTGCCAGCAGCTTAAGCGCCCAAGAGACCCAGTACTTC.

This clonotype was recorded at least ten times. The chain uses TRBV4-1 and TRBJ1-5, with 8 bases that match TRBD1. CDR3 length equals 15 residues. Germline CDR1 is MGHRA and CDR2 is YSYEKL. V lost 0 bases and J lost 6; bases outside the gene matches: 4. The CDR3 region is CASSQDRGLSQPQHF. CDR3 nucleotides: TGCGCCAGCAGCCAAGACAGGGGGCTTTCTCAGCCCCAGCATTTT.

About this clonotype: This may arise from a read error, as a much more abundant clone is one base away. The V and J genes are TRBV7-2 and TRBJ2-2; D is uncertain. The germline V gene encodes CDR1 SGHTA and CDR2 FQGNSA. CDR3 size: 15 residues. The CDR3 here is CASSSLGGPTRELFF. CDR3 nucleotide sequence: TGTGCCAGCAGCTCTCTTGGCGGCCCCACCAGGGAGCTGTTTTTT.

This clonotype came up many times. The J gene is TRBJ2-1, the V gene TRBV4-2; D is uncertain. V gave up 4 bases and J gave up 0 bases, with 13 bases separating them. The CDR3 is 16 residues long. The germline gives CDR1 LGHNA, CDR2 YNFKEQ. CDR3 in DNA: TGTGCCAGCAGCCGGTCGACGGCTAGCTCCTACAATGAGCAGTTCTTC. It yields the protein CASSRSTASSYNEQFF.

Worth noting for this clonotype: With a much larger clone just one base away, this may be a read error. The chain has TRBV19 and TRBJ1-2; 7 bases are a match to TRBD1. CDR1 LNHDA and CDR2 SQIVND come from the germline V gene (reference sequence). With V trimmed by 5 bases and J by 4 bases, 16 bases remained unmatched. The CDR3 is 17 amino acids. The CDR3 protein is CASSPPSGGRGVYGYTF. The CDR3 DNA reads as TGTGCCAGTAGTCCCCCCTCCGGGGGCAGGGGGGTCTATGGCTACACCTTC.

Regarding this clonotype: This clone may be a read error of a much larger clone one base away. The chain links TRBV19 to TRBJ2-1, with D unclear. Trimming left V 3 bases short and J 0 bases short, with 9 bases between. CDR3 length: 15 residues. Germline V gene data show CDR1 as LNHDA and CDR2 as SQIVND (reference sequence). CDR3 sequence reads: CASSISLNSYNEQFF. The CDR3 DNA reads TGTGCCAGTAGTATTAGCCTTAACTCCTACAATGAGCAGTTCTTC.

This clonotype was found a few times. With a much larger clone just one base away, this may be a read error. The rearrangement uses TRBV9 and TRBJ2-1, with D possibly being TRBD1 or TRBD2 (8 bases each). The CDR3 is 16 residues long. The germline gives CDR1 SGDLS, CDR2 YYNGEE. CDR3: CASSVDRGTSRDEQLF. In nucleotides, the CDR3 is TGTGCCAGCAGCGTAGACAGGGGGACTAGTAGGGATGAGCAGCTCTTC. Looking up the rest from reference TRBV9 and TRBJ2-1 gives the full variable domain: DSGVTQTPKHLITATGQRVTLRCSPRSGDLSVYWYQQSLDQGLQFLIQYYNGEERAKGNILERFSAQQFPDLHSELNLSSLELGDSALYFCASSVDRGTSRDEQLFGPGTRLTVL.

The V call is TRBV6-1, the J call TRBJ2-7, with 8 bases identical to TRBD2. Losses at the gene ends were 3 bases for V and 4 bases for J; bases not matched to a gene: 2. Germline V CDR1 and CDR2: MNHNS, SASEGT. The CDR3 is 13 residues long. Here the CDR3 reads CASSDGGGYEQYF. The CDR3 region has the DNA TGTGCCAGCAGTGACGGGGGGGGTTACGAGCAGTACTTC.

The chain uses TRBV5-4 and TRBJ1-3; 8 positions match TRBD1. Trimming took 2 bases from V and 3 from J; bases not matched to a gene: 13. This CDR3 is built from 18 residues. Germline V CDR1 and CDR2: SGHNT, YYREEE (reference sequence). This CDR3 is CASSFQGARGRSGNTIYF. In DNA form, the CDR3 reads TGTGCCAGCAGCTTCCAGGGGGCGAGGGGCAGGAGTGGAAACACCATATATTTT.

This chain connects TRBV20-1 to TRBJ2-5, with D possibly matching TRBD2 (5 bases). Trimming removed 3 bases at V and 4 bases at J, with 12 bases between. This CDR3 region has 13 residues. Germline loops: CDR1 DFQATT, CDR2 SNEGSKA (reference sequence). CDR3 nucleotides: TGCAGTGCTAGGTACCCTGGAGGAGAGACCCAGTACTTC. This gives the protein CSARYPGGETQYF.

In this sample, this clonotype turned up many times. V gene TRBV5-6 combines with J gene TRBJ2-1; no clear D gene. In germline, CDR1 is SGHDT, CDR2 YYEEEE. The V gene lost 4 bases and the J gene lost 4 bases, with 18 bases spanning the gap. The CDR3 spans 16 residues. CDR3: CASSGQASPSYNEQFF. The CDR3 nucleotides read TGTGCCAGCAGCGGCCAGGCGTCCCCCTCATACAATGAGCAGTTCTTC.

In its sample, this clonotype was seen many times. The V and J genes are TRBV7-8 and TRBJ1-2; TRBD1 is a possible D gene (5 bases). Germline-derived CDR1 and CDR2 are SGHVS and FQNEAQ. The ends were cut back, 5 bases at V and 4 bases at J, with 17 bases in the middle. The CDR3 has 15 residues. CDR3 DNA: TGTGCCAGCAGCCTCCTCGGCAGGGTCCGCTATGGCTACACCTTC. Protein sequence: CASSLLGRVRYGYTF.

The chain is built from TRBV2 and TRBJ2-6; 7 bases fit TRBD1. CDR1 and CDR2 from the germline V gene are SNHLY and FYNNEI. V lost 2 bases, J lost 4 bases, and 2 bases stayed unmatched. There are 15 residues in the CDR3. CDR3 amino acids: CASSETGAGANVLTF. CDR3 sequence (DNA): TGTGCCAGCAGTGAAACAGGGGCAGGGGCCAACGTCCTGACTTTC.

The rearrangement links TRBV28 to TRBJ1-4, with 9 bases identical to TRBD1. In germline, CDR1 is MDHEN, CDR2 SYDVKM. V trimming: 8 bases; J trimming: 8 bases; junction bases outside the gene matches: 6. The CDR3 is 13 residues long. For the CDR3, the DNA is TGTGCCAGCCGCGGGACAGGGATAGAAAAACTGTTTTTT. It yields the protein CASRGTGIEKLFF.

This clonotype was counted ten times or more. This chain uses TRBV6-5 with TRBJ2-1; D may correspond to TRBD1 or TRBD2 (5 bases each). The CDR3 has 13 residues. V lost 8 bases, J lost 3 bases, and 11 bases lay in between. Per the germline V gene, CDR1 is MNHEY and CDR2 is SVGAGI. CDR3 in DNA: TGTGCCAGCCGGAGAGGGGACTACAATGAGCAGTTCTTC. Encoded protein: CASRRGDYNEQFF.

In its sample, this clonotype was seen many times. The chain links TRBV18 to TRBJ2-7, with a tentative D call TRBD2 (6 bases). CDR3 length: 15 amino acids. The V gene's germline CDR1 is KGHSH and CDR2 LQKENI. The germline V and J ends were trimmed by 6 bases and 0 bases, with 15 bases remaining between them. CDR3 in amino acids: CASSLERAVSYEQYF. The DNA of the CDR3 is TGTGCCAGCTCTCTGGAGCGGGCGGTCTCCTACGAGCAGTACTTC. Full variable domain (rest looked up from reference TRBV18 and TRBJ2-7): NAGVMQNPRHLVRRRGQEARLRCSPMKGHSHVYWYRQLPEEGLKFMVYLQKENIIDESGMPKERFSAEFPKEGPSILRIQQVVRGDSAAYFCASSLERAVSYEQYFGPGTRLTVT.

This clonotype has a handful of counts. J is TRBJ2-1 and V is TRBV12-3 or TRBV12-4; 7 bases align to TRBD1. The CDR3 extends over 14 amino acids. V lost 3 bases to trimming and J lost 4 bases; unmatched junction nucleotides: 3. The CDR3 is CASSFGQVYNEQFF. CDR3 coding DNA: TGTGCCAGCAGTTTTGGACAGGTATACAATGAGCAGTTCTTC.

This clonotype has only a few counts. V gene TRBV6-5 combines with J gene TRBJ2-5; TRBD1 might be the D (8 bases). The CDR3 is made up of 13 amino acids. The ends were cut back, 6 bases at V and 4 bases at J, with 12 bases in the middle. From germline, CDR1 is MNHEY and CDR2 SVGAGI. The DNA for the CDR3 is TGTGCCAGCAGACAGGGGGGGGGAGAGACCCAGTACTTC. Translated: CASRQGGGETQYF.

This clonotype was counted many times. The chain has TRBV20-1 and TRBJ1-2; 10 nucleotides agree with TRBD1. Germline loops: CDR1 DFQATT, CDR2 SNEGSKA (reference sequence). V dropped 0 bases and J dropped 4; count of bases not matched to a gene: 11. This CDR3 region has 17 residues. The DNA for the CDR3 is TGCAGTGCTAGAGATATTCGCAGACAGGGGGCTGGCTATGGCTACACCTTC. The encoded protein is CSARDIRRQGAGYGYTF.

This clonotype was recorded at least ten times. The chain joins TRBV29-1 to TRBJ2-1, with 10 bases lining up with TRBD2. CDR1 and CDR2 from the germline V gene are SQVTM and ANQGSEA. Germline trimming cut 7 bases from V and 4 bases from J; bases unmatched to any gene: 4. The CDR3 length is 13 residues. The CDR3 protein is CSGIAGGYNEQFF. Written as DNA, the CDR3 is TGCAGCGGAATAGCGGGAGGTTACAATGAGCAGTTCTTC.

There are many counts of this clonotype. The V gene is TRBV5-6, the J gene TRBJ2-5, with a weak D call TRBD2 (6 bases). CDR1 is SGHDT and CDR2 is YYEEEE in the germline V gene. This CDR3 comprises 16 residues. The germline V and J ends were trimmed by 0 bases and 1 base, with 13 bases remaining between them. DNA of the CDR3: TGTGCCAGCAGCTTGGTAAGGACTACCACCCAAGAGACCCAGTACTTC. Translated: CASSLVRTTTQETQYF.

The gene calls are TRBV28 and TRBJ1-2; a weak D match, TRBD1 (6 bases). The CDR3 contains 15 residues. Germline CDR1 is MDHEN and CDR2 is SYDVKM. V was trimmed by 5 bases and J by 2 bases, leaving 15 bases between them. The CDR3 coding sequence is TGTGCCAGCAGTCGGTGGGGGGGGCAAAACTATGGCTACACCTTC. Protein product: CASSRWGGQNYGYTF.

This clonotype has a count of ten or more. This rearrangement joins TRBV29-1 to TRBJ2-1; 8 positions agree with TRBD1. V was clipped by 1 base and J by 4 bases; unmatched bases: 3. Germline CDR1 reads SQVTM; CDR2 reads ANQGSEA. This CDR3 comprises 14 residues. CDR3 loop: CSVEGRTGYNEQFF. CDR3 DNA: TGCAGCGTTGAAGGGCGGACAGGGTACAATGAGCAGTTCTTC.

Comments on this clonotype: A much more abundant neighbour one base away suggests this may be a read error. The J gene is TRBJ2-6, the V gene TRBV5-6; D is ambiguous. This CDR3 region has 15 residues. Germline V gene sequence: CDR1 SGHDT, CDR2 YYEEEE. DNA of the CDR3: TGTCCCAGCAGGTTTGAGGCTACTGGGGCCAACGTCCTGACTTTC. Translation: CPSRFEATGANVLTF.